This TCR beta chain derives from a study of shared clonotypes between healthy human individuals. The CDR3 sequence is 15 residues long. J lost 3 bases, V lost 5 bases, and 6 bases had no gene match. Looked up from germline, CDR1 is MNHEY and CDR2 is SMNVEV (reference sequence). CD45RO-negative, CCR7-selected cells formed the naive CD8 fraction, which excluded terminally differentiated effector memory CD45RA+ cells. The assay was immunoSEQ multiplex PCR, and TCRdb's table has in-frame clones only and misses some. The table includes 1.5 million to 2.5 million clones, over 85% detected once. The sequenced sample was naive CD8+ T cells sorted from blood. This clonotype originated in a man aged 18-30 years in good health. The J gene is TRBJ2-7, the V gene TRBV27; 11 bases match TRBD2. CDR3 nucleotides: TGTGCCAGCAGTCCCACTAGCGGGGGAGGCTACGAGCAGTACTTC. Its protein is CASSPTSGGGYEQYF.